This is a list of T cell receptor beta chains from one sample in a study of T cell repertoires in cytomegalovirus infection. TCRdb analysed the reads with MiXCR anew, one entry per CDR3 protein. This table holds around 630,000 distinct CDR3 sequences, approximately 24% found once. The sample was CD8+ T cells from PBMCs. These receptors all stem from a human donor in good health (CMV status not recorded). Some clones in this sample may be carry-over from other donors' samples. Each CDR3 is given with its conserved first and last residue. The order of the fields is V gene, clone size, D gene, J gene, CDR3 DNA, CDR3 protein. The D gene is left open where the match is weak. The size field is filled for only some rows; it gives once, few, many or a size class.

TRBV15,few,NA,TRBJ1-2,TGTGCCACCTGGACGGAAGGCTATGGCTACACCTTC,CATWTEGYGYTF
TRBV14,NA,NA,TRBJ2-2,TGTGCCAGCAGCCAACTTACCACGGCCGGGGAGCTGTTTTTT,CASSQLTTAGELFF
TRBV25-1,NA,TRBD2,TRBJ2-5,TGTGCCAGCAGTGGGGTAGCGGGGGGGTGGTACCAAGAGACCCAGTACTTC,CASSGVAGGWYQETQYF
TRBV19,NA,NA,TRBJ1-3,TGTGCCAGTAGTTGGGACATAGGCGGAAACACCATATATTTT,CASSWDIGGNTIYF
TRBV20-1,NA,NA,TRBJ2-3,TGCAGTGCGCCCGGGACTCCACATTCGGATACGCAGTATTTT,CSAPGTPHSDTQYF
TRBV19,few,TRBD2,TRBJ2-1,TGTGCCAGTAGTATAGATCCCTCAGGACTAGCGAGGAATGAGCAGTTCTTC,CASSIDPSGLARNEQFF
TRBV28,NA,NA,TRBJ2-3,TGTGCCAGCACATTCCGCCGGCGTCCGCCAGATACGCAGTATTTT,CASTFRRRPPDTQYF
TRBV4-2,NA,NA,TRBJ2-2,TGTGCCAGCAGCCAAGATCCAGGGTTCGGGGAGCTGTTTTTT,CASSQDPGFGELFF
TRBV10-3,NA,TRBD2,TRBJ2-1,TGTGCCATCACCGGGACTACCTACAATGAGCAGTTCTTC,CAITGTTYNEQFF
TRBV3-1,NA,TRBD2,TRBJ2-5,TGTGCCAGCAGCCCCAGAGGCGGGGGGCGAGAGACCCAGTACTTC,CASSPRGGGRETQYF
TRBV15,NA,NA,TRBJ2-4,TGTGCCACCAGCAGAGTGGGGCTAGCCAAAAACATTCAGTACTTC,CATSRVGLAKNIQYF
TRBV28,few,NA,TRBJ1-2,TGTGCCAGCAGTTTGAACAGCCAATTTTATGGCTACACCTTC,CASSLNSQFYGYTF
TRBV7-6,many,NA,TRBJ1-1,TGTGCCAGTTCAGGGGCGACGAACACTGAAGCTTTCTTT,CASSGATNTEAFF
TRBV29-1,NA,TRBD1,TRBJ1-1,TGCAGCGTTACCGGGACAGGGGAGAACACTGAAGCTTTCTTT,CSVTGTGENTEAFF
TRBV2,few,NA,TRBJ2-1,TGTGCCAACCTGTTGACTACCTCCTACAATGAGCAGTTCTTC,CANLLTTSYNEQFF
TRBV7-7,many,NA,TRBJ2-1,TGTGCTAGCAGCCTCCGGGGGTCCAATGAGCAGTTCTTC,CASSLRGSNEQFF
TRBV7-2,many,NA,TRBJ1-6,TGTGCCAGCAGCCCCACCCGGGACGGCCTTAATTCACCCCTCCACTTT,CASSPTRDGLNSPLHF
TRBV4-1,few,NA,TRBJ1-2,TGCGCCAGCAGCCCCTCTCGGCCCTCGGGACGTGGGCGATCCTATGGCTACACCTTC,CASSPSRPSGRGRSYGYTF
TRBV6-2/TRBV6-3,many,NA,TRBJ2-1,TGTGCCAGCGAACAGAACAATGAGCAGTTCTTC,CASEQNNEQFF
TRBV15,few,NA,TRBJ1-1,TGTGCCACCAGCCTTAGTCGGGGGAACACTGAAGCTTTCTTT,CATSLSRGNTEAFF
TRBV12-3/TRBV12-4,NA,NA,TRBJ1-5,TGTGCCAGCAGTTTATTGGACACCAATCAGCCCCAGCATTTT,CASSLLDTNQPQHF
TRBV7-9,NA,NA,TRBJ2-1,TGTGCCAGCAGCTTAACTACCAGGGCCCCTGAGCAGTTCTTC,CASSLTTRAPEQFF
TRBV5-4,many,TRBD2,TRBJ2-3,TGTGCCAGCAGCTTGGAGGGACTAGCTACAGATACGCAGTATTTT,CASSLEGLATDTQYF
TRBV6-2/TRBV6-3,many,TRBD1,TRBJ2-1,TGTGCCAGCAGTAAAGGACAGGGGAGGAATGAGCAGTTCTTC,CASSKGQGRNEQFF
TRBV15,NA,NA,TRBJ2-2,TGTGCCACCAAGAGTACCGGGGCCGAGTCCGGGGAGCTGTTTTTT,CATKSTGAESGELFF
TRBV20-1,NA,TRBD2,TRBJ2-1,TGCAGTGCTAGAGACTTGAGCGGGGCTGAGCAGTTCTTC,CSARDLSGAEQFF
TRBV28,few,NA,TRBJ2-2,TGTGCCAGCACCCGTGTCAGCGACGGGGAGCTGTTTTTT,CASTRVSDGELFF
TRBV12-3/TRBV12-4,many,TRBD2,TRBJ2-5,TGTGCCAGCAGCCAAGGGACTAGCGGGGTGGAGACCCAGTACTTC,CASSQGTSGVETQYF
TRBV6-1,few,NA,TRBJ2-2,TGTGCCAGCAGTGAAATGGGGGTCTACGCCGGGGAGCTGTTTTTT,CASSEMGVYAGELFF
TRBV10-3,NA,TRBD1,TRBJ2-5,TGTGCCATCAGTGGGGACAGTCACCAAGAGACCCAGTACTTC,CAISGDSHQETQYF
TRBV20-1,few,NA,TRBJ1-4,TGCAGTGCTCCTAGCAGGGAAGATAATGAAAAACTGTTTTTT,CSAPSREDNEKLFF
TRBV6-2/TRBV6-3,many,NA,TRBJ2-1,TGTGCCAGCAACGGAGGGGGGGTTAATGAGCAGTTCTTC,CASNGGGVNEQFF
TRBV2,NA,NA,TRBJ1-2,TGTGCCAGCAGCATCACCGCAAGGGGGATATCTGATGGCTACACCTTC,CASSITARGISDGYTF
TRBV19,few,NA,TRBJ2-7,TGTGCCAGTAGTATAATGACCGGGACACCTACCTACGAGCAGTACTTC,CASSIMTGTPTYEQYF
TRBV15,many,NA,TRBJ1-2,TGTGCCACCAGCAGAGATCAAGGGGCTAACTATGGCTACACCTTC,CATSRDQGANYGYTF
TRBV27,NA,NA,TRBJ2-2,TGTGCCAGCAGCGTCACTCTGACCGGGGAGCCGTTTTTT,CASSVTLTGEPFF
TRBV15,many,NA,TRBJ1-2,TGTGCCACCAGCAGAGTACCGGGGGACTACTATGGCTACACCTTC,CATSRVPGDYYGYTF
TRBV4-1,many,NA,TRBJ2-1,TGCGCCAGCAGCCAAGATCCGGGAAATGAGCAGTTCTTC,CASSQDPGNEQFF
TRBV6-5,NA,NA,TRBJ1-1,TGTGCCAGCAGTTACTCGGACCCGACTGAAGCTTTCTTT,CASSYSDPTEAFF
TRBV14,few,TRBD1,TRBJ1-2,TGTGCCAGCAGCCAAGATCCCGGGACAGTCAACTATGGCTACACCTTC,CASSQDPGTVNYGYTF
TRBV6-6,NA,NA,TRBJ1-1,TGTGCCAGCAGTTACAAGGGGGAAACCACTGAAGCTTTCTTT,CASSYKGETTEAFF
TRBV20-1,NA,NA,TRBJ1-2,TGCAGTGCTCCTGACAGGCCGAAGGATGGCTACACCTTC,CSAPDRPKDGYTF
TRBV5-6,many,TRBD1,TRBJ2-3,TGTGCCAGCAGTTGGGACAGGCCCACAGATACGCAGTATTTT,CASSWDRPTDTQYF